This is a list of T cell receptor beta chains from one sample in a study of T-cell reconstitution after alpha-beta-depleted transplantation in children. TCRdb passed the PCR reads through MiXCR, listing each CDR3 protein once. The sample contains roughly 590,000 distinct CDR3 sequences, roughly 15% of which appear only once. Material: PBMCs from the stem cell graft donor, obtained from the stem cell graft. These receptors were obtained from a human donor who donated a stem cell graft to a child with acute myeloid leukemia. The CDR3 runs from the conserved cysteine through the conserved F or W. Fields, in order: V gene, clone size, D gene, J gene, CDR3 DNA, CDR3 protein. A D gene is named only where the DNA matches it firmly. Expanded clones are given a class, and other clones once, few, many or no size at all.

TRBV20-1	many	TRBD1	TRBJ1-3	TGCAGTGCCTGCGACAGGGGCTCTGGAAACACCATATATTTT	CSACDRGSGNTIYF
TRBV5-1	-	TRBD2	TRBJ2-1	TGCGCCAGCAGCTTGGATAGCGGGGCCTACAATGAGCAGTTCTTC	CASSLDSGAYNEQFF
TRBV12-3/TRBV12-4	many	-	TRBJ1-1	TGTGCCAGCAGTTACCAGAACACTGAAGCTTTCTTT	CASSYQNTEAFF
TRBV12-3/TRBV12-4	few	-	TRBJ1-1	TGTGCCAGCGCCGGTGATAGGCCCCCCACTGAAGCTTTCTTT	CASAGDRPPTEAFF
TRBV30	-	-	TRBJ2-7	TGTGCCTGGAGCCGACGGGAATACGAGCAGTACTTC	CAWSRREYEQYF
TRBV7-3	few	-	TRBJ2-5	TGTGCCAGCAGCTTAGAAAGGACTGGACAAGAGACCCAGTACTTC	CASSLERTGQETQYF
TRBV7-9	many	-	TRBJ2-3	TGTGCCAGCAGCACCAGACAGGAGAACACAGATACGCAGTATTTT	CASSTRQENTDTQYF
TRBV27	-	-	TRBJ2-7	TGTGCCAGCAGTTTAGACGACGACTCCTACGAGCAGTACTTC	CASSLDDDSYEQYF
TRBV5-1	many	TRBD2	TRBJ2-1	TGCGCCAGCAGCTTGAGGGCTAGCGGGCCGACTTCCTACAATGAGCAGTTCTTC	CASSLRASGPTSYNEQFF
TRBV20-1	many	-	TRBJ1-6	TGCAGTGCTAGAGATTCGGGGTCTCAGTCACCCCTCCACTTT	CSARDSGSQSPLHF
TRBV25-1	-	-	TRBJ2-1	TGTGCCAGCGGCAAGAGGGGGTCGTACAATGAGCAGTTCTTC	CASGKRGSYNEQFF
TRBV20-1	-	-	TRBJ1-4	TGCAGTGCTAGAGATCCCTCCAGGCCCGATGGAAAACTGTTTTTT	CSARDPSRPDGKLFF
TRBV12-3/TRBV12-4	many	-	TRBJ2-2	TGTGCCAGCAGTTTTTACGGGGACACCGGGGAGCTGTTTTTT	CASSFYGDTGELFF
TRBV20-1	many	TRBD2	TRBJ2-5	TGCAGTGCTAGCAAACTAGCGGGGGAAGAGACCCAGTACTTC	CSASKLAGEETQYF
TRBV12-3/TRBV12-4	few	-	TRBJ2-2	TGTGCCAGCAGTCCGGGGGAAGTCGGGGAGCTGTTTTTT	CASSPGEVGELFF